A single sample gave rise to the 19 T cell receptor beta chains below, sequenced in a study of OX40 agonist ivuxolimab in advanced cancers. The table came from immunoSEQ multiplex PCR; TCRdb's copy has only in-frame clones and leaves some out. Of roughly 80,000 clones detected, about 86% appear once; the ten largest clones hold 1.5% to 2%. This material consisted of CD4+ or CD8+ T cells sorted from blood, taken in a trial of the OX40 agonist ivuxolimab. Source of these receptors: an adult with an advanced solid tumor such as melanoma, head and neck, liver or kidney cancer.

About this clone: The same CDR3 arises from other DNA sequences in this sample as well. The genes are TRBV5-1 and TRBJ2-7; possible D gene TRBD2, 5 bases. The CDR3 spans 13 residues. CDR1 and CDR2 (germline): SGHRS, YFSETQ. The ends were cut back, 2 bases at V and 3 bases at J, with 9 bases in the middle. The CDR3 loop is CASSLTGNYEQYF. The CDR3 DNA sequence: TGCGCCAGCAGCTTAACGGGGAACTACGAGCAGTACTTC.

Here the CDR3 reads CASSPPLAGAVGGGIQYF. The CDR3 coding sequence is TGTGCCAGCAGCCCACCACTAGCGGGGGCGGTGGGAGGTGGCATTCAGTACTTC. The rearrangement joins TRBV7-2 to TRBJ2-4, with 11 bases aligning to TRBD2. The CDR3 consists of 18 residues. The V and J ends lost 5 bases and 9 bases, in that order; junction bases with no gene match: 18. Germline V gives CDR1 SGHTA, CDR2 FQGNSA.

This clone was seen only once. The J gene is TRBJ2-1, the V gene TRBV4-2, with 8 bases fitting TRBD1. The CDR3 has 16 residues. With 1 base clipped from V and 5 bases from J, the junction kept 7 bases outside the gene matches. Germline CDR1 and CDR2: LGHNA and YNFKEQ. The CDR3 region is CASSQGAGGLDNEQFF. The CDR3 nucleotides are TGTGCCAGCAGCCAAGGAGCAGGGGGCTTGGACAATGAGCAGTTCTTC.

The chain uses TRBV28 and TRBJ1-2; D ambiguous. V was shortened by 7 bases and J by 8 bases, with 17 bases between the two germline ends. Germline loops: CDR1 MDHEN, CDR2 SYDVKM. The CDR3 is 13 residues long. CDR3 nucleotide sequence: TGTGCCAGCACACTCGGAGGGAAGATCGGCTACACCTTC. It encodes CASTLGGKIGYTF.

The V gene is TRBV18, the J gene TRBJ2-2, with D hard to call. V was clipped by 6 bases and J by 0 bases, with 14 bases between them. The CDR3 covers 16 residues. Germline V gene lookup returns CDR1 KGHSH and CDR2 LQKENI. The CDR3 loop reads CASSPSSPSNTGELFF. In DNA, the CDR3 is TGTGCCAGCTCGCCCTCGAGCCCTTCGAACACCGGGGAGCTGTTTTTT. The full variable domain, with the rest looked up from reference TRBV18 and TRBJ2-2, is NAGVMQNPRHLVRRRGQEARLRCSPMKGHSHVYWYRQLPEEGLKFMVYLQKENIIDESGMPKERFSAEFPKEGPSILRIQQVVRGDSAAYFCASSPSSPSNTGELFFGEGSRLTVL.

This clone was seen a single time. This CDR3 is CASSLTHPSGGTDTQYF. DNA for the CDR3: TGTGCCAGCAGTCTAACCCACCCTAGCGGGGGGACAGATACGCAGTATTTT. This chain connects TRBV28 to TRBJ2-3, with TRBD2 identical over 11 bases. There are 17 residues in the CDR3. Germline V gene sequence: CDR1 MDHEN, CDR2 SYDVKM. Losses at the gene ends were 5 bases for V and 3 bases for J; bases not matched to a gene: 10.

This chain links TRBV7-2 with TRBJ1-1, with unresolved D. The CDR3 is 14 residues long. The V gene's germline CDR1 is SGHTA and CDR2 FQGNSA. V was pared by 1 base and J by 1 base, with 7 bases between. The CDR3 loop reads CASSLGHANTEAFF. DNA for the CDR3: TGTGCCAGCAGCTTAGGTCACGCGAACACTGAAGCTTTCTTT.

J is TRBJ2-2 and V is TRBV27, with D possibly TRBD1 on 5 matching bases. Trimming stripped 5 bases from V and 6 bases from J, with 13 bases between. The germline gives CDR1 MNHEY, CDR2 SMNVEV (reference sequence). This CDR3 has 14 residues. This CDR3 is CASSIRREAGELFF. The CDR3 region has the DNA TGTGCCAGCAGTATTCGCAGGGAAGCCGGGGAGCTGTTTTTT.

This clone has more than one count but fewer than ten. This sequence joins TRBV28 and TRBJ2-5, with 8 positions matching TRBD1. Germline-derived CDR1 and CDR2 are MDHEN and SYDVKM. Unmatched junction bases numbered 10, after V lost 5 bases and J lost 2 bases. The CDR3 has 16 amino acids. The CDR3 bases are TGTGCCAGCAGTCCCCCTATGTACAGGGGGCAAGAGACCCAGTACTTC. Translated: CASSPPMYRGQETQYF.

The chain uses TRBV6-5 and TRBJ1-1; TRBD1 agrees at 7 bases. V gave up 7 bases and J gave up 0 bases; unmatched junction bases: 5. CDR3 length equals 14 residues. Germline lookup yields CDR1 MNHEY and CDR2 SVGAGI. The CDR3 protein is CASIRTGLNTEAFF. CDR3 in DNA: TGTGCCAGCATCCGGACAGGATTGAACACTGAAGCTTTCTTT.

The chain combines TRBV6-1 with TRBJ2-7; 8 nucleotides line up with TRBD2. The CDR3 is made up of 15 amino acids. Per germline, CDR1 MNHNS and CDR2 SASEGT. Trimming cost V 1 base and J 3 bases; bases outside gene matches: 5. CDR3 DNA sequence: TGTGCCAGCAGTGAAGGTCTAGCGGGCGACTACGAGCAGTACTTC. Its protein is CASSEGLAGDYEQYF.

This chain links TRBV7-3 with TRBJ2-1; possible D gene TRBD2, 7 bases. CDR1 is SGHTA and CDR2 is FQGTGA in the germline V gene. V was trimmed by 5 bases and J by 7 bases, leaving 18 bases between them. The CDR3 sequence is 15 residues long. The CDR3 nucleotides are TGTGCCAGCAGCCTCCTGGGGGGGCGAGAAAATGAGCAGTTCTTC. It is translated as CASSLLGGRENEQFF.

The chain combines TRBV2 with TRBJ1-4; 9 bases are shared with TRBD1. The CDR3 covers 15 residues. Germline CDR1 is SNHLY and CDR2 is FYNNEI. The trim removed 6 bases at V and 7 bases at J, leaving 9 bases unmatched. CDR3 nucleotide sequence: TGTGCCAGCAGCCCCTTACAGGGGGCTGGTGAAAAACTGTTTTTT. Protein product: CASSPLQGAGEKLFF.

The chain has TRBV5-1 and TRBJ2-3, with D uncertain. This CDR3 is built from 16 residues. The germline V and J ends were trimmed by 0 bases and 0 bases, with 11 bases remaining between them. CDR1 and CDR2 (germline): SGHRS, YFSETQ. The CDR3 sequence: CASSLALAASTDTQYF. The CDR3 DNA reads TGCGCCAGCAGCTTGGCCCTGGCGGCTAGCACAGATACGCAGTATTTT.

The chain recombines TRBV19 with TRBJ2-7; 8 bases match TRBD1. Per germline, CDR1 LNHDA and CDR2 SQIVND (reference sequence). CDR3 length: 16 amino acids. V dropped 7 bases and J dropped 4; count of bases not matched to a gene: 15. CDR3 in amino acids: CASTPRQGSIVYEQYF. DNA for the CDR3: TGTGCCAGTACCCCACGACAGGGGTCAATTGTGTACGAGCAGTACTTC.

This clone came up a few times. This chain connects TRBV4-2 to TRBJ1-5; D gene uncertain. V gave up 0 bases and J gave up 1 base, with 13 bases separating them. Germline CDR1 and CDR2: LGHNA and YNFKEQ. The CDR3 length is 17 residues. The CDR3 nucleotides are TGTGCCAGCAGCCAAGATCCCTCCCCGCGGAGCAATCAGCCCCAGCATTTT. This gives the protein CASSQDPSPRSNQPQHF.

The chain joins TRBV2 to TRBJ2-1; 14 nucleotides align to TRBD2. V shed 1 base, J shed 9 bases, and the junction held 2 bases outside the gene matches. The CDR3 contains 15 residues. Germline values: CDR1 SNHLY, CDR2 FYNNEI. CDR3 amino acids: CASSEGLAGGTEQFF. CDR3 in DNA: TGTGCCAGCAGTGAAGGACTAGCGGGGGGGACTGAGCAGTTCTTC.

The rearrangement links TRBV29-1 to TRBJ2-5, with 7 bases identical to TRBD2. V lost 7 bases to trimming and J lost 3 bases; unmatched junction nucleotides: 5. CDR3 length equals 12 residues. The germline V gene has CDR1 SQVTM and CDR2 ANQGSEA. The DNA for the CDR3 is TGCAGCGCCTATGGGGGGGAAGAGACCCAGTACTTC. Translating gives CSAYGGEETQYF.

V is TRBV11-2 and J is TRBJ2-7; D not certain. Germline loops: CDR1 SGHAT, CDR2 FQNNGV. The CDR3 consists of 13 residues. Trimming left V 1 base short and J 4 bases short, with 8 bases between. The DNA of the CDR3 is TGTGCCAGCAGCTTAGGGGTCTTGTACGAGCAGTACTTC. Amino acid sequence: CASSLGVLYEQYF.